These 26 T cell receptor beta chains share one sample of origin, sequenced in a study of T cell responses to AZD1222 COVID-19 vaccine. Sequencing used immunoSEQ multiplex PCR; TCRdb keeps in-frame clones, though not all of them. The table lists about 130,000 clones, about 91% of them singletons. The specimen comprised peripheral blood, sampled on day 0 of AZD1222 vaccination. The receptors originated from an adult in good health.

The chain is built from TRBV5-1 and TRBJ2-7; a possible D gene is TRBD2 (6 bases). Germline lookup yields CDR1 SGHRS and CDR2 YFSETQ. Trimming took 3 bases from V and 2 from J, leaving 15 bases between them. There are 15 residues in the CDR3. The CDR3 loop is CASSWLSGPPYEQYF. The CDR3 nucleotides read TGCGCCAGCAGCTGGCTTAGCGGACCTCCCTACGAGCAGTACTTC.

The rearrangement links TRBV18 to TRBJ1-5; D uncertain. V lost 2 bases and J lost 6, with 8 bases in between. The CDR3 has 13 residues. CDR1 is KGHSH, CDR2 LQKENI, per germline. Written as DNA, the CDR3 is TGTGCCAGCTCACCAGGGCTGAGTCAGCCCCAGCATTTT. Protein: CASSPGLSQPQHF.

The CDR3 spells CASGSGDITYEQYF. The CDR3 DNA reads as TGTGCTAGTGGCTCAGGGGACATCACCTACGAGCAGTACTTC. The chain combines TRBV12-5 with TRBJ2-7; D possibly corresponds to TRBD1 (6 bases). The CDR3 is 14 residues long. CDR1 is LGHNT, CDR2 FRNRAP, per germline. V was shortened by 6 bases and J by 2 bases, with 14 bases between the two germline ends. The full variable domain, with the rest looked up from reference TRBV12-5 and TRBJ2-7, is DARVTQTPRHKVTEMGQEVTMRCQPILGHNTVFWYRQTMMQGLELLAYFRNRAPLDDSGMPKDRFSAEMPDATLATLKIQPSEPRDSAVYFCASGSGDITYEQYFGPGTRLTVT.

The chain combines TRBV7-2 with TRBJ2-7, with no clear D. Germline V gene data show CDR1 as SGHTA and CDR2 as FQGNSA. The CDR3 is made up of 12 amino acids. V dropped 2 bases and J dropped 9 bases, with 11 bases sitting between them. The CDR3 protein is CASSLSTARQYF. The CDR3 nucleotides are TGTGCCAGCAGCTTATCCACGGCAAGGCAGTACTTC.

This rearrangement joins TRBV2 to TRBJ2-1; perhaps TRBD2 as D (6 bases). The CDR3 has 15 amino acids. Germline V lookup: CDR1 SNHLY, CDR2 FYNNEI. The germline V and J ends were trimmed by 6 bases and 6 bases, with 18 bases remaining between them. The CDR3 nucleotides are TGTGCCAGCAGCCAATCTTGGGGGGACTCCAATGAGCAGTTCTTC. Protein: CASSQSWGDSNEQFF.

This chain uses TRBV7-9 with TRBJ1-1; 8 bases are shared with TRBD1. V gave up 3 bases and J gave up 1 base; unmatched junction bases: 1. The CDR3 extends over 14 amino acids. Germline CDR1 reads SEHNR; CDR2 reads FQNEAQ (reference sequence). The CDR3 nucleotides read TGTGCCAGCAGCTTCGGACAGGGGAACACTGAAGCTTTCTTT. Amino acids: CASSFGQGNTEAFF.

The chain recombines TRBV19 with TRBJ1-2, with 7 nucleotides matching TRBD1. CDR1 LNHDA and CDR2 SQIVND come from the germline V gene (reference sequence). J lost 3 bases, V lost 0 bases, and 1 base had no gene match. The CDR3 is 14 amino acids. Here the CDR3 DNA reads TGTGCCAGTAGTATAGACGGGACAGACTATGGCTACACCTTC. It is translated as CASSIDGTDYGYTF.

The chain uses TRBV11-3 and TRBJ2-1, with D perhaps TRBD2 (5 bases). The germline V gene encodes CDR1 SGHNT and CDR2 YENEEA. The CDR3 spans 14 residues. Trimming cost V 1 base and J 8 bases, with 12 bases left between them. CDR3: CASSLGGSSYEQFF. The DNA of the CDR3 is TGTGCCAGCAGCTTAGGAGGGAGTTCATATGAGCAGTTCTTC.

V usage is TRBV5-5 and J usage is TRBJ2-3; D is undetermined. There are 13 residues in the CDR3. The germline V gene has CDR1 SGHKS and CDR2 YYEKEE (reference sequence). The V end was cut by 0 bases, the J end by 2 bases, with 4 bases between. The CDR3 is CASSLDFTDTQYF. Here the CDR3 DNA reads TGTGCCAGCAGCTTGGACTTCACAGATACGCAGTATTTT.

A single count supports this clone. CDR3 bases: TGTGCCTGGAGTGCCTCATACCGGGACAGGGGGCAAAATAACAAAAACTACGAGCAGTACTTC. Protein product: CAWSASYRDRGQNNKNYEQYF. The rearrangement uses TRBV30 and TRBJ2-7, with 12 bases matching TRBD1. The CDR3 runs to 21 residues. V was pared by 1 base and J by 3 bases, with 22 bases of the junction left unmatched. Germline CDR1 is GTSNPN and CDR2 is SVGIG (reference sequence).

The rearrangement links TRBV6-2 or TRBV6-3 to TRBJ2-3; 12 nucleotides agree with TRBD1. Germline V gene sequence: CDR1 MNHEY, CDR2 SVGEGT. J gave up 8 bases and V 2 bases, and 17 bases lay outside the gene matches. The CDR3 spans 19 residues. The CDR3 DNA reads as TGTGCCAGCAGTTACACGCGGACTACCGGGACAGGGGGCGCAGCTACGCAGTATTTT. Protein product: CASSYTRTTGTGGAATQYF.

CDR3 in amino acids: CASSWGDRGAGDLETQYF. The CDR3 DNA sequence: TGCGCCAGCAGCTGGGGGGACAGGGGAGCGGGAGATTTAGAGACCCAGTACTTC. The chain recombines TRBV5-1 with TRBJ2-5; 10 nucleotides match TRBD1. Germline CDR1 SGHRS, CDR2 YFSETQ. The CDR3 totals 18 residues. The J segment lost 4 bases and the V segment lost 3 bases, leaving 15 bases of the junction unmatched.

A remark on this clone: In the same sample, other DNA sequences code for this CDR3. This CDR3 is CSVAGSGANVLTF. In nucleotides, the CDR3 is TGCAGCGTTGCCGGTTCCGGGGCCAACGTCCTGACTTTC. This rearrangement joins TRBV29-1 to TRBJ2-6; D gene unclear. Germline CDR1 is SQVTM and CDR2 is ANQGSEA. V gave up 4 bases and J gave up 4 bases, with 8 bases separating them. CDR3 length equals 13 residues.

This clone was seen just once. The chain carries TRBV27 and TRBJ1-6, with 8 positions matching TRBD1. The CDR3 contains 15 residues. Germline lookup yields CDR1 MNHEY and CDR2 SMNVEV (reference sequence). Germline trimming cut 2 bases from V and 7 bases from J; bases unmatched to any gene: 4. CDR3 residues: CASSLTGTGNSPLHF. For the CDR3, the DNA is TGTGCCAGCAGTTTAACGGGGACAGGAAATTCACCCCTCCACTTT.

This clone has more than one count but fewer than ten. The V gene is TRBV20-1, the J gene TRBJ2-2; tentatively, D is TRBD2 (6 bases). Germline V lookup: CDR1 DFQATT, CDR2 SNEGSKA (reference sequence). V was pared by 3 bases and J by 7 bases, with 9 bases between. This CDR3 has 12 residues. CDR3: CSASVGGGELFF. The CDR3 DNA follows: TGCAGTGCTAGTGTCGGGGGCGGGGAGCTGTTTTTT.

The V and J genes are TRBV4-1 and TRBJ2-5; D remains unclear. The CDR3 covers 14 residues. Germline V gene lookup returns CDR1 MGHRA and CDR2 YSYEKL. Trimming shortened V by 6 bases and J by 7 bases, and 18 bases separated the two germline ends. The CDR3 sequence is CASSTGLGIGTQYF. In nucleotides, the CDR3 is TGCGCCAGCAGTACGGGCCTAGGTATTGGGACCCAGTACTTC.

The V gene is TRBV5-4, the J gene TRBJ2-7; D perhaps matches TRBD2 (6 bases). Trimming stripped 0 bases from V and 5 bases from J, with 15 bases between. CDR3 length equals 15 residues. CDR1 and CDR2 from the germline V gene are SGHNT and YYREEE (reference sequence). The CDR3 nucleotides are TGTGCCAGCAGCTTGGCCTTTACGGGAGCAAACGAGCAGTACTTC. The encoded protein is CASSLAFTGANEQYF.

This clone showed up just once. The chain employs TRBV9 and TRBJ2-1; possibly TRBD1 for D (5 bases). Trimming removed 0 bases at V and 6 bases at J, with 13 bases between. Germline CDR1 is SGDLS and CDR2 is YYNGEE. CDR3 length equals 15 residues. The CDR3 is CASSVEGWVGNEQFF. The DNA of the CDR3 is TGTGCCAGCAGCGTAGAGGGGTGGGTCGGCAATGAGCAGTTCTTC.

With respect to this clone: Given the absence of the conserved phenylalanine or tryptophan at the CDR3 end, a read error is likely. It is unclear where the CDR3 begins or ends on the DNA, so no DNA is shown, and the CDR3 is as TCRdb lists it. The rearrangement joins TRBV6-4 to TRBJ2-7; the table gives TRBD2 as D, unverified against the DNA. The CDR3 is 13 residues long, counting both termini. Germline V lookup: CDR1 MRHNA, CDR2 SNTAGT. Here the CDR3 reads CASSTFERQGPRL.

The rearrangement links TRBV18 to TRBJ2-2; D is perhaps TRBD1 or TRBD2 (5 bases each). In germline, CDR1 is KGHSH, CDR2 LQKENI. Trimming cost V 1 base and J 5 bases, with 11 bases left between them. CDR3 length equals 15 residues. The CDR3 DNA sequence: TGTGCCAGCTCACCACGGCGTGAGGGGACCGGGGAGCTGTTTTTT. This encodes CASSPRREGTGELFF.

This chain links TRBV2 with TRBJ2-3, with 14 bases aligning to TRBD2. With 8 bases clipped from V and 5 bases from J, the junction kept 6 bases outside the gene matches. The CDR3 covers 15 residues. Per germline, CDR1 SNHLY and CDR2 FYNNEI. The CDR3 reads CASGGTSGRQDTQYF. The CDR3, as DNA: TGTGCCAGCGGGGGGACTAGCGGGAGACAAGATACGCAGTATTTT.

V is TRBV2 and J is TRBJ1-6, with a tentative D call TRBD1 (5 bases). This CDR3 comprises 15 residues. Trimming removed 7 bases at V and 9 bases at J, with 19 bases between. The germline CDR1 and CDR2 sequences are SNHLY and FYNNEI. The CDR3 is CASKGRDGRRSPLHF. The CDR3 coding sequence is TGTGCCAGCAAGGGGCGAGACGGCAGGCGTTCACCCCTCCACTTT.

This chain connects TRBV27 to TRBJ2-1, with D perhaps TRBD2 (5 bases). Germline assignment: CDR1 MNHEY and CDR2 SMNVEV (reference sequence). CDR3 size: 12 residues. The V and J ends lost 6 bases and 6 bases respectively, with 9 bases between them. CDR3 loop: CASRDLANEQFF. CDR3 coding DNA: TGTGCCAGCAGGGATCTAGCCAATGAGCAGTTCTTC.

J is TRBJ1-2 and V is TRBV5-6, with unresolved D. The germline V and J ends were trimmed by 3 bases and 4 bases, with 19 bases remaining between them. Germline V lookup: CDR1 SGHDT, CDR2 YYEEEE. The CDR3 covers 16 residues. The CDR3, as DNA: TGTGCCAGCAGCTCTTTAACCGGGATTTGGACCTATGGCTACACCTTC. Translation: CASSSLTGIWTYGYTF.

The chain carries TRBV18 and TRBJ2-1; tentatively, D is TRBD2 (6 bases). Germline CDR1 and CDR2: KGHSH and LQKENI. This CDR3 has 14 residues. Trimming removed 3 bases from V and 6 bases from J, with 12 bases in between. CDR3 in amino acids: CASSPIRGFNEQFF. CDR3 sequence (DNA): TGTGCCAGCTCACCCATCCGGGGGTTCAATGAGCAGTTCTTC.

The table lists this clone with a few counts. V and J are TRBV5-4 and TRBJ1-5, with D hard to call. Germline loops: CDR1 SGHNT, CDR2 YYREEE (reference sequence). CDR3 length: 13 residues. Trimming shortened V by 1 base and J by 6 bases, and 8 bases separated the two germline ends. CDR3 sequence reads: CASSLTPSQPQHF. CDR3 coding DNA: TGTGCCAGCAGCTTGACCCCCTCTCAGCCCCAGCATTTT.